The source of this T cell receptor (beta chain) is a study of immune characterization of retroperitoneal liposarcoma. With respect to this clonotype: It is likely a read error, because the conserved phenylalanine at the end of the CDR3 is missing.

CDR1 MNHNS and CDR2 SASEGT come from the germline V gene. The length of the CDR3 is 15 residues. TCRdb processed the PCR reads anew with MiXCR; each CDR3 protein has one entry. The sample holds about 2,600 distinct CDR3 sequences, under 45% seen once. The sequenced sample was tumor tissue. The chain carries TRBV6-1 and TRBJ2-1; TRBD2 matches 8 bases. Matching the DNA end better, TRBJ2-7 makes the J call doubtful. The TCR comes from a male donor with retroperitoneal liposarcoma. The CDR3 here is CASRAGLVLYNEQYS. The CDR3 nucleotides read TGTGCCAGCCGGGCGGGACTAGTCCTCTACAATGAGCAGTACTCC.